This T cell receptor (beta chain) derives from a study of T-cell reconstitution after alpha-beta-depleted transplantation in children. Study results and caveats: Expanded graft clones, several hundred of them, were reportedly the source of alpha-beta T cells about two months after transplant. Certain patients had high TCRbeta diversity at day 60, and it came from recipient T cells and thymic progenitors that survived. T-cell numbers and diversity, one year after transplant, stemmed largely from T cells that were newly produced.

To note about this clonotype: Its antigen is undetermined.

Library preparation (for TCRbeta) was performed with unique molecular identifiers. TCRdb independently ran MiXCR on the PCR reads; one entry per CDR3 protein. The table shows fewer than 450,000 distinct CDR3 sequences, with 15% to 20% occurring only once. CDR3 size: 13 residues. Germline values: CDR1 LGHNA, CDR2 YSLEER. The germline V and J ends were trimmed by 3 bases and 6 bases, with 9 bases remaining between them. This clonotype originated in a male patient aged 2 to 9 who had a stem cell transplant for acute lymphoblastic leukemia, so the T cells may come from the graft donor. The chain combines TRBV4-3 with TRBJ2-1, with D possibly being TRBD2 (5 bases). The sample here was PBMCs, mostly from graft donor cells, taken 360 days after TCRalphabeta/CD19-depleted stem cell transplant. The CDR3 region has the DNA TGCGCCAGCAGCCACTCGAGGGCCAATGAGCAGTTCTTC. It specifies CASSHSRANEQFF.